Each of the 25 T cell receptor beta chains below was sequenced from the same sample in a study of T and B cells in COVID-19 patients. Multiplex PCR with BIOMED2 TRB-A/B primer pools amplified TRB rearrangements. One entry per CDR3 protein results from TCRdb running MiXCR on the multiplex PCR reads. The sample carries around 21,000 distinct CDR3 sequences, about 31% recorded once. From blood, roughly 250-550 ng of genomic DNA served as TRB template. The sample taken for sequencing was blood. The receptors come from a human donor who had recovered from COVID-19.

This clonotype was counted between two and nine times. The chain's CDR3 is CASSNRGQNYGYTF. The CDR3 DNA follows: TGTGCCAGCAGTAACAGGGGGCAGAACTATGGCTACACCTTC. The chain couples TRBV27 to TRBJ1-2, with 9 bases aligning to TRBD1. Unmatched junction bases numbered 3, after V lost 5 bases and J lost 2 bases. The CDR3 has 14 amino acids. Per germline, CDR1 MNHEY and CDR2 SMNVEV (reference sequence).

Sample share makes this clonotype medium-sized. The gene calls are TRBV19 and TRBJ2-5, with D tentatively TRBD1 (6 bases). CDR3 length: 15 amino acids. V dropped 3 bases and J dropped 2 bases, with 13 bases sitting between them. Germline V lookup: CDR1 LNHDA, CDR2 SQIVND (reference sequence). The CDR3 spells CASSMGAGYQETQYF. In nucleotides, the CDR3 is TGTGCCAGTAGTATGGGGGCAGGGTATCAAGAGACCCAGTACTTC.

On this clonotype itself: It may be a read error: a sequence one base away is much more abundant. CDR3 nucleotide sequence: TGTGCCAGCTATCTACTCGACAGGGACTCCTACGGGCAGTACTTC. Translated, it gives CASYLLDRDSYGQYF. The rearrangement uses TRBV5-5 and TRBJ2-7, with D maybe TRBD1 (7 bases). Germline V gene sequence: CDR1 SGHKS, CDR2 YYEKEE (reference sequence). This CDR3 region has 15 residues.

Judged by abundance, this clonotype is medium-sized. The chain joins TRBV19 to TRBJ2-7; TRBD2 matches 8 bases. The CDR3 loop spans 15 amino acids. Germline loops: CDR1 LNHDA, CDR2 SQIVND (reference sequence). V lost 4 bases to trimming and J lost 4 bases; unmatched junction nucleotides: 9. CDR3 nucleotide sequence: TGTGCCAGTAGTAGCCGCGGCGGGGGGCCGTACGAGCAGTACTTC. Translated: CASSSRGGGPYEQYF.

The genes are TRBV6-5 and TRBJ2-1; no clear D gene. The end of the DNA is better explained by TRBJ2-7, so the J call may be wrong. The CDR3 spans 13 residues. Looked up from germline, CDR1 is MNHEY and CDR2 is SVGAGI. As DNA, the CDR3 is TGTGCCAGCAGTTACTTCCGGCTCTACGAGCAGTACTTC. It is translated as CASSYFRLYEQYF.

This clonotype was seen many times. The chain recombines TRBV6-5 with TRBJ2-7, with D perhaps being TRBD1 or TRBD2 (5 bases each). The germline V gene encodes CDR1 MNHEY and CDR2 SVGAGI. V lost 6 bases and J lost 5, with 20 bases in between. CDR3 length: 15 amino acids. This CDR3 is CASRPHGAVLDEQYF. CDR3 DNA: TGTGCCAGCAGACCCCACGGGGCCGTCCTTGACGAGCAGTACTTC.

This clonotype was counted a few times. This rearrangement joins TRBV12-3 or TRBV12-4 to TRBJ1-5; perhaps TRBD1 as D (5 bases). Trimming removed 4 bases from V and 9 bases from J, with 13 bases in between. The CDR3 contains 13 residues. This CDR3 is CASSSREAGPQHF. CDR3 DNA sequence: TGTGCCAGCAGTTCCAGGGAGGCGGGGCCCCAGCATTTT.

This clonotype is medium-sized within its sample. The J gene is TRBJ2-5, the V gene TRBV19, with a possible D match to TRBD2 (5 bases). V was shortened by 5 bases and J by 5 bases, with 12 bases between the two germline ends. The CDR3 has 13 amino acids. Germline CDR1 reads LNHDA; CDR2 reads SQIVND (reference sequence). CDR3 coding DNA: TGTGCCAGTAGTTCCCGGGAAGGGGAGACCCAGTACTTC. It translates to CASSSREGETQYF. Complete variable domain (other parts from reference TRBV19 and TRBJ2-5): DGGITQSPKYLFRKEGQNVTLSCEQNLNHDAMYWYRQDPGQGLRLIYYSQIVNDFQKGDIAEGYSVSREKKESFPLTVTSAQKNPTAFYLCASSSREGETQYFGPGTRLLVL.

The chain employs TRBV7-2 and TRBJ1-4; TRBD1 agrees at 7 bases. The J segment lost 11 bases and the V segment lost 5 bases, leaving 5 bases of the junction unmatched. Germline-derived CDR1 and CDR2 are SGHTA and FQGNSA. CDR3 length equals 12 residues. In DNA, the CDR3 is TGTGCCAGCAGCCAGACAGGGCTGAAACTGTTTTTT. Translating it yields CASSQTGLKLFF.

This clonotype was found many times. The chain uses TRBV18 and TRBJ2-7; D is perhaps TRBD1 or TRBD2 (5 bases each). Germline CDR1 is KGHSH and CDR2 is LQKENI. The CDR3 is 13 residues long. Trimming removed 2 bases at V and 5 bases at J, with 10 bases between. The CDR3 loop is CASSPSRDDEQYF. In DNA, the CDR3 is TGTGCCAGCTCACCAAGCAGGGACGACGAGCAGTACTTC.

The DNA for the CDR3 is TGTGCCACGGGACTAGCGGGGTGGGAGCAGTACTTC. Encoded protein: CATGLAGWEQYF. The V gene is TRBV30, the J gene TRBJ2-7; TRBD2 matches 13 bases. Looked up from germline, CDR1 is GTSNPN and CDR2 is SVGIG (reference sequence). The CDR3 length is 12 residues. J lost 7 bases, V lost 8 bases, and 5 bases had no gene match.

The chain couples TRBV28 to TRBJ2-2; 7 nucleotides match TRBD2. Germline loops: CDR1 MDHEN, CDR2 SYDVKM. CDR3 length: 19 amino acids. J was trimmed by 3 bases and V by 8 bases; bases with no gene match: 21. CDR3 sequence: CASPPARGVYVSDTGELFF. The DNA for the CDR3 is TGTGCCAGCCCGCCCGCCCGGGGGGTCTACGTTTCGGACACCGGGGAGCTGTTTTTT. Looking up the rest from reference TRBV28 and TRBJ2-2 gives the full variable domain: DVKVTQSSRYLVKRTGEKVFLECVQDMDHENMFWYRQDPGLGLRLIYFSYDVKMKEKGDIPEGYSVSREKKERFSLILESASTNQTSMYLCASPPARGVYVSDTGELFFGEGSRLTVL.

This clonotype was recorded a few times. The rearrangement joins TRBV27 to TRBJ1-5; a possible D gene is TRBD1 (5 bases). The V and J ends lost 4 bases and 0 bases respectively, with 16 bases between them. Per the germline V gene, CDR1 is MNHEY and CDR2 is SMNVEV (reference sequence). The CDR3 totals 17 residues. In nucleotides, the CDR3 is TGTGCCAGCAGTTCAGGGATCGATGTCTATAGCAATCAGCCCCAGCATTTT. Translated, it gives CASSSGIDVYSNQPQHF.

This rearrangement joins TRBV6-2 or TRBV6-3 to TRBJ2-7; 10 bases map to TRBD1. The J segment lost 5 bases and the V segment lost 2 bases, leaving 15 bases of the junction unmatched. This CDR3 spans 18 amino acids. Looked up from germline, CDR1 is MNHEY and CDR2 is SVGEGT. CDR3 sequence reads: CASSYLTGTGVFVDEQYF. CDR3 DNA sequence: TGTGCCAGCAGTTACCTCACCGGGACAGGGGTCTTTGTGGACGAGCAGTACTTC.

As to this clonotype: Just one base apart from a much larger clone, this may be a read error. This sequence joins TRBV6-5 and TRBJ2-1, with 7 bases aligning to TRBD2. Per germline, CDR1 MNHEY and CDR2 SVGAGI. CDR3 size: 15 residues. The CDR3 sequence is CASSSLGGIYNEQLF. For the CDR3, the DNA is TGTGCCAGCAGTTCTTTGGGGGGGATCTACAATGAGCAGTTATTC.

The chain is built from TRBV18 and TRBJ1-6; 11 nucleotides match TRBD1. The length of the CDR3 is 15 residues. Losses at the gene ends were 2 bases for V and 9 bases for J; bases not matched to a gene: 3. Germline V lookup: CDR1 KGHSH, CDR2 LQKENI. The DNA for the CDR3 is TGTGCCAGCTCACCAAGGGACAGGGGGGTTTCACCCCTCCACTTT. It yields the protein CASSPRDRGVSPLHF.

This chain uses TRBV6-1 with TRBJ2-5; 10 bases fit TRBD2. The germline CDR1 and CDR2 sequences are MNHNS and SASEGT. Losses at the gene ends were 0 bases for V and 5 bases for J; bases not matched to a gene: 6. The CDR3 spans 16 residues. Here the CDR3 reads CASSEAVSGGRETQYF. The CDR3 coding sequence is TGTGCCAGCAGTGAAGCGGTTAGCGGGGGGAGGGAGACCCAGTACTTC.

This clonotype has only a few counts. This chain connects TRBV12-3 or TRBV12-4 to TRBJ1-5, with TRBD1 matching 9 bases. The V segment lost 6 bases and the J segment 3 bases; nucleotides outside the gene matches: 9. The CDR3 has 16 amino acids. CDR3 nucleotide sequence: TGTGCCAGCAGCCTCACAGGGGGCGGTTACAATCAGCCCCAGCATTTT. Translating it yields CASSLTGGGYNQPQHF.

V gene TRBV6-5 combines with J gene TRBJ1-5; D is possibly TRBD1 (5 bases). The CDR3 sequence is 14 residues long. Germline assignment: CDR1 MNHEY and CDR2 SVGAGI. V lost 4 bases to trimming and J lost 3 bases, with 10 bases between them. In DNA, the CDR3 is TGTGCCAGCAGTTTACGACAGCTCAATCAGCCCCAGCATTTT. Protein product: CASSLRQLNQPQHF.

This clonotype was counted at least ten times. The V call is TRBV13, the J call TRBJ2-7; possible D gene TRBD1, 6 bases. V lost 5 bases and J lost 5, with 16 bases in between. In germline, CDR1 is PRHDT, CDR2 FYEKMQ (reference sequence). This CDR3 contains 14 residues. The CDR3 reads CASSRRTVRDEQYF. Here the CDR3 DNA reads TGTGCCAGCAGCAGAAGGACAGTTAGGGACGAGCAGTACTTC.

This clonotype was seen more than once but under ten times. The DNA of the CDR3 is TGTGCCAGTCAACCCTTTAACACAGATACGCAGTATTTT. This gives the protein CASQPFNTDTQYF. The chain uses TRBV5-4 and TRBJ2-3, with unresolved D. V was clipped by 8 bases and J by 2 bases, with 12 bases between them. Germline-derived CDR1 and CDR2 are SGHNT and YYREEE (reference sequence). CDR3 size: 13 residues.

V and J are TRBV7-2 and TRBJ2-1; D is ambiguous. The germline V gene encodes CDR1 SGHTA and CDR2 FQGNSA. This CDR3 is 13 amino acids long. With 2 bases removed from V and 4 bases from J, the gap between germline ends came to 6 bases. The CDR3 coding sequence is TGTGCCAGCAGCTTACAGAGATACAATGAGCAGTTCTTC. This sequence encodes CASSLQRYNEQFF.

V usage is TRBV29-1 and J usage is TRBJ2-1, with D perhaps matching TRBD1 or TRBD2 (5 bases each). Germline lookup yields CDR1 SQVTM and CDR2 ANQGSEA. The CDR3 length is 12 residues. Trimming took 8 bases from V and 5 from J, leaving 13 bases between them. In DNA, the CDR3 is TGCAGCCCCGGGACCAGCCACAATGAGCAGTTCTTC. Its translation: CSPGTSHNEQFF.

Sample share makes this clonotype medium-sized (0.01 to 0.1%). The rearrangement joins TRBV19 to TRBJ2-3; weak D call: TRBD2 (6 bases). CDR1 and CDR2 (germline): LNHDA, SQIVND (reference sequence). Trimming took off 6 bases at V and 4 bases at J, with 17 bases between the two ends. This CDR3 has 15 residues. The CDR3 protein is CASSNPGGVADTQYF. CDR3 in DNA: TGTGCCAGTAGCAACCCCGGGGGAGTGGCAGATACGCAGTATTTT.

This clonotype appeared many times. This CDR3 reads CSVVVQLNQPQHF. The CDR3 DNA reads TGCAGCGTTGTGGTGCAACTAAATCAGCCCCAGCATTTT. The chain couples TRBV29-1 to TRBJ1-5; no clear D. Germline values: CDR1 SQVTM, CDR2 ANQGSEA. This CDR3 comprises 13 residues. V shed 4 bases and J shed 4 bases, with 11 bases lying between them.